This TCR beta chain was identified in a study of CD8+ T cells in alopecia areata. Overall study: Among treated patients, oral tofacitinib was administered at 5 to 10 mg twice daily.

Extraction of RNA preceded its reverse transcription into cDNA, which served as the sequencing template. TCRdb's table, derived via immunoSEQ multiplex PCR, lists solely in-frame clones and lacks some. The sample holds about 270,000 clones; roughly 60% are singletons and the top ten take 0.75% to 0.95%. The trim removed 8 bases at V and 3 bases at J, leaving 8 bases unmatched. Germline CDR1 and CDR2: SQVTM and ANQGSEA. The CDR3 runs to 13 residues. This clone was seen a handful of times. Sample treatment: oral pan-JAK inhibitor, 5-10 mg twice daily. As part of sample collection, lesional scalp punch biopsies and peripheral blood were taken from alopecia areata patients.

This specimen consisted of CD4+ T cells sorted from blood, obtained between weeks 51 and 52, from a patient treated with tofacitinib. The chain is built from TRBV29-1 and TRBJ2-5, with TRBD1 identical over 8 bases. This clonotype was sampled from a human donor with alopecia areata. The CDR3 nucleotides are TGCAGCCGTGCCCCGACAGGGGAAGAGACCCAGTACTTC. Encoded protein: CSRAPTGEETQYF.